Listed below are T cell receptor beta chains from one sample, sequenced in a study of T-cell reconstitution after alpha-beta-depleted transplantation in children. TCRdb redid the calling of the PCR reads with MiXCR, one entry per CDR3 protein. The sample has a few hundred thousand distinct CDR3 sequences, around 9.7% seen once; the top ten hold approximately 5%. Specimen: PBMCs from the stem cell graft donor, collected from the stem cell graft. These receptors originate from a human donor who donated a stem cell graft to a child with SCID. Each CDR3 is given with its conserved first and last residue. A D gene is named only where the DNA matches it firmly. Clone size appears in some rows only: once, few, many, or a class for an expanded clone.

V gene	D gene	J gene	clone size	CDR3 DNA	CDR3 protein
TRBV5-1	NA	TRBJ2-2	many	TGCGCCAGCAGCTTACCAGGGAACGGGGAGCTGTTTTTT	CASSLPGNGELFF
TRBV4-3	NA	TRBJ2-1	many	TGCGCCAGCAGCCAGGCCATAGGGGAGTCCTACAATGAGCAGTTCTTC	CASSQAIGESYNEQFF
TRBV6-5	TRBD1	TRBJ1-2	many	TGTGCCAGCAGTTACCCGGGACAGCCGCTCTATGGCTACACCTTC	CASSYPGQPLYGYTF
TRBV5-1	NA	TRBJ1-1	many	TGCGCCAGCAGCTTTACCCGGCTCACGGGCCTCTTGAACACTGAAGCTTTCTTT	CASSFTRLTGLLNTEAFF
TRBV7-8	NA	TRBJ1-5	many	TGTGCCAGCAGCTTAGCGGACAGTTATAGCAATCAGCCCCAGCATTTT	CASSLADSYSNQPQHF
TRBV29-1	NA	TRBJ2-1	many	TGCAGTGGGGGGGCAGGGGCTAATGAGCAGTTCTTC	CSGGAGANEQFF
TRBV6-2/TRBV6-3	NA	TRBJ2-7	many	TGTGCCAGCAGTTACTTCCGGGACCCCCGACGTGGCTACGAGCAGTACTTC	CASSYFRDPRRGYEQYF
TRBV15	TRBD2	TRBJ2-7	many	TGTGCCACCAGCAGAGGTTCACTAGCGGGGACCTACGAGCAGTACTTC	CATSRGSLAGTYEQYF
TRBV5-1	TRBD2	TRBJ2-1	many	TGCGCCAGCAGCTTGGATCGAGCGGGGGGAGATGAGCAGTTCTTC	CASSLDRAGGDEQFF
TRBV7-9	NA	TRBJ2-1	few	TGTGCCAGCAGCTTCCCCGGGCAAGCAGGCGATGAGCAGTTCTTC	CASSFPGQAGDEQFF
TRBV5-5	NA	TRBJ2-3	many	TGTGCCAGCAGCGTCAACTTGGACGATACGCAGTATTTT	CASSVNLDDTQYF
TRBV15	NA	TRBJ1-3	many	TGTGCCACCAGCAGAGCGCGGTCTGGAAACACCATATATTTT	CATSRARSGNTIYF
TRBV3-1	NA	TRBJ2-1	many	TGTGCCAGCAGCCAAGATTCATGCAGGGTCGGTGACAATGAGCAGTTCTTC	CASSQDSCRVGDNEQFF
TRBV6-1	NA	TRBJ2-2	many	TGTGCCAGCAGGGGCAGGGACACCGGGGAGCTGTTTTTT	CASRGRDTGELFF
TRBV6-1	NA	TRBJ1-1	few	TGTGCCAGCACCCGGGGACGGCCGACGAACACTGAAGCTTTCTTT	CASTRGRPTNTEAFF
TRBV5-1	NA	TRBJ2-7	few	TGCGCCAGCAGCTTGGCGATCAGCTCCTACGAGCAGTACTTC	CASSLAISSYEQYF
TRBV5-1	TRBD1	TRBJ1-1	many	TGCGCCAGCAGCCGGGACAGGGGTACGAACACTGAAGCTTTCTTT	CASSRDRGTNTEAFF
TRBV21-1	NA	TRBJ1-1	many	TGTGCCAGCAGCAAAGATTCCTGGACAGAAAAGAACACTGAAGCTTTCTTT	CASSKDSWTEKNTEAFF
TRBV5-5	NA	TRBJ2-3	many	TGTGCCAGCAGCTTGGGGGGACGGGGGAACACAGATACGCAGTATTTT	CASSLGGRGNTDTQYF
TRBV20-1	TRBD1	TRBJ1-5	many	TGCAGTGCTACTCCCGGGACAGGGTTCAATCAGCCCCAGCATTTT	CSATPGTGFNQPQHF
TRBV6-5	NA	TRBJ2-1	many	TGTGCCAGCAGTTACTCCGGGGGGCGTCTCTCCTACAATGAGCAGTTCTTC	CASSYSGGRLSYNEQFF
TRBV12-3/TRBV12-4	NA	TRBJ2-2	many	TGTGCCAGCAGTTTAGCGGGGGGGCGAAGCGGGGAGCTGTTTTTT	CASSLAGGRSGELFF
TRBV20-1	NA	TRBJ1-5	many	TGCAGTTCGAAACCCCCCGATTGGGGAAGCAATCAGCCCCAGCATTTT	CSSKPPDWGSNQPQHF
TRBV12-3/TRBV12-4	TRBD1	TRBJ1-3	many	TGTGCCAGCAGTCCAGTGACAGGGGCGGGGAACACCATATATTTT	CASSPVTGAGNTIYF
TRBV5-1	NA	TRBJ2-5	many	TGCGCCAGCAGCTTGGGCGAACCAGAGACCCAGTACTTC	CASSLGEPETQYF
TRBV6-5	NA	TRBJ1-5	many	TGTGCCAGCAGTTACCAGGGGTTTGATCAGCCCCAGCATTTT	CASSYQGFDQPQHF
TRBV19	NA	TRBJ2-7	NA	TGTGCCAGTAGTATCCCCGGACCAGCCTACGAGCAGTACTTC	CASSIPGPAYEQYF
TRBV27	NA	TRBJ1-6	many	TGTGCCACCTCAGGGAATTATAATTCACCCCTCCACTTT	CATSGNYNSPLHF
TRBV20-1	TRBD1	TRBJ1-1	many	TGCAGTGCTGCGGGACAGGGCGGCTCTGAAGCTTTCTTT	CSAAGQGGSEAFF
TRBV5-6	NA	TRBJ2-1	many	TGTGCCAGCAGCCGACAGCGTCGGAATGAGCAGTTCTTC	CASSRQRRNEQFF
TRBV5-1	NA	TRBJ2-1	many	TGCGCCAGCAGCATGCCTGAACAGTTGGGAAATGAGCAGTTCTTC	CASSMPEQLGNEQFF
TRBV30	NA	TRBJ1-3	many	TGTGCCTGGAGTGTCTCGGTCTCTGGAAACACCATATATTTT	CAWSVSVSGNTIYF